These 10 T cell receptor beta chains were sequenced from one sample in a study of T cell responses to AZD1222 COVID-19 vaccine (dated by TCRdb to 2020 to 2022). Libraries were constructed by the immunoSEQ multiplex PCR assay. The clones in this table, taken by TCRdb from immuneACCESS, are in-frame only. Not every clone is retained; where verified, under half of the shortfall comes from an unresolved V gene, and the cause of the rest is unknown. The sample includes over 110,000 clones, with more than 80% observed a single time. Approximately 1.5% of the sample is in the top ten clones. Read against the paper, the sample's time point label means: baseline before first vaccination. The sequencing used peripheral blood, collected on day 0 of AZD1222 vaccination. The source of these receptors is an adult in good health.

V is TRBV7-2 and J is TRBJ1-1, with a weak D call TRBD1 (6 bases). The CDR3 is 13 amino acids. V was clipped by 8 bases and J by 6 bases, with 16 bases between them. Germline V gene sequence: CDR1 SGHTA, CDR2 FQGNSA. The CDR3 is CASATLQGSEAFF. The CDR3 DNA sequence: TGTGCCAGCGCAACCCTCCAGGGGTCTGAAGCTTTCTTT.

CDR3 nucleotides: TGTGCCAGCAGCCAAGGACCCTCAAAGATTTACGAGCAGTACTTC. Protein: CASSQGPSKIYEQYF. The V gene is TRBV3-1 (or the pseudogene TRBV3-2), the J gene TRBJ2-7; D gene unclear. CDR1 is LGHDT and CDR2 is YNNKEL in the germline V gene (reference sequence). CDR3 length equals 15 residues. V lost 1 base to trimming and J lost 4 bases, with 14 bases between them.

The CDR3 DNA is TGTGCCAGCAGTCTCGGCCCCAGGGGGAAGGGTGGCTACACCTTC. Translated, it gives CASSLGPRGKGGYTF. The rearrangement links TRBV28 to TRBJ1-2; 7 bases agree with TRBD1. The CDR3 is 15 residues long. J gave up 7 bases and V 5 bases, and 13 bases lay outside the gene matches. CDR1 MDHEN and CDR2 SYDVKM come from the germline V gene.

The chain links TRBV27 to TRBJ1-2; D unresolved. The CDR3 runs to 13 residues. Trimming stripped 2 bases from V and 4 bases from J, with 8 bases between. Germline CDR1 MNHEY, CDR2 SMNVEV (reference sequence). The CDR3 here is CASSLRLPYGYTF. The DNA of the CDR3 is TGTGCCAGCAGTTTAAGACTACCCTATGGCTACACCTTC.

This clone appeared once. This chain connects TRBV11-2 to TRBJ2-1; no reliable D call. Trimming removed 3 bases from V and 7 bases from J, with 7 bases in between. The CDR3 has 12 amino acids. Germline CDR1 SGHAT, CDR2 FQNNGV. This CDR3 is CASSFRTNEQFF. CDR3 coding DNA: TGTGCCAGCAGCTTTCGAACGAATGAGCAGTTCTTC.

The chain has TRBV10-3 and TRBJ1-1, with no clear D. The length of the CDR3 is 15 residues. The germline V gene encodes CDR1 ENHRY and CDR2 SYGVKD. V lost 0 bases, J lost 0 bases, and 8 bases lay in between. CDR3 nucleotide sequence: TGTGCCATCAGTGAGTCGAGCAGCCTGAACACTGAAGCTTTCTTT. This encodes CAISESSSLNTEAFF.

The chain combines TRBV7-3 with TRBJ2-6, with 10 bases lining up with TRBD1. This CDR3 is 16 amino acids long. In germline, CDR1 is SGHTA, CDR2 FQGTGA. J gave up 4 bases and V 5 bases, and 5 bases lay outside the gene matches. The DNA of the CDR3 is TGTGCCAGCAGCCGACAGGGGGCGGGAGGGGCCAACGTCCTGACTTTC. Its protein product is CASSRQGAGGANVLTF.

V usage is TRBV5-1 and J usage is TRBJ2-7; 11 nucleotides match TRBD1. The CDR3 has 14 residues. In germline, CDR1 is SGHRS, CDR2 YFSETQ. V was clipped by 2 bases and J by 6 bases; unmatched bases: 4. The CDR3 reads CASSFGQGASEQYF. The DNA of the CDR3 is TGCGCCAGCAGCTTCGGACAGGGGGCGTCCGAGCAGTACTTC.

V gene TRBV29-1 combines with J gene TRBJ2-7, with 7 bases lining up with TRBD1. The CDR3 extends over 13 amino acids. Germline values: CDR1 SQVTM, CDR2 ANQGSEA. The junction had 8 bases not matched to a gene; V was cut back by 5 bases and J by 4 bases. The CDR3: CSVSGQFIYEQYF. DNA for the CDR3: TGCAGCGTTTCGGGACAGTTTATTTACGAGCAGTACTTC.

This chain links TRBV4-1 with TRBJ1-5; D uncertain. The length of the CDR3 is 15 residues. Germline CDR1 is MGHRA and CDR2 is YSYEKL. V was trimmed by 8 bases and J by 5 bases, leaving 19 bases between them. The CDR3 sequence is CASGGRGPTHQPQHF. As DNA, the CDR3 is TGCGCCAGCGGCGGGAGAGGGCCGACTCATCAGCCCCAGCATTTT.